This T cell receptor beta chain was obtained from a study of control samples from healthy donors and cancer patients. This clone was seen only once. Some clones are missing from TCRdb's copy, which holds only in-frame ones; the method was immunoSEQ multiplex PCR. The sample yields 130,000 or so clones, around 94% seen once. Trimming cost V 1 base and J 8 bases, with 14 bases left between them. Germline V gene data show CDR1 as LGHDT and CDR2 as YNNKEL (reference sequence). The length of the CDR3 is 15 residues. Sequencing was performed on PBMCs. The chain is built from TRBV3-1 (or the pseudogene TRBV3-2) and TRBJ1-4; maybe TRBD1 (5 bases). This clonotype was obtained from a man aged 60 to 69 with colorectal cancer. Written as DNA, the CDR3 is TGTGCCAGCAGCCAAGGGGGACTCATAAGGGAAAAACTGTTTTTT. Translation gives CASSQGGLIREKLFF.